The following is a T cell receptor beta chain sequence with its context. The antigen is not known. Treatment defined: oral pan-JAK inhibitor, 5-10 mg twice daily. Germline V gives CDR1 SEHNR, CDR2 FQNEAQ (reference sequence). V was clipped by 0 bases and J by 8 bases, with 13 bases between them. This CDR3 has 14 amino acids. The record originates from a study of CD8+ T cells in alopecia areata. Study-wide results and limits: Greater clonality was observed in lesional scalp samples, especially alopecia totalis/universalis, versus normal scalp.

Reverse transcribed after extraction, RNA yielded cDNA as the sequencing template. Sequencing was performed with immunoSEQ multiplex PCR; in TCRdb, only in-frame clones are kept and a portion is missing. The table records just under 65,000 clones, more than 45% of them present only once. The chain links TRBV7-9 to TRBJ1-2; D possibly corresponds to TRBD1 (6 bases). This clonotype originated in a human donor with alopecia areata. The material was CD8+ T cells sorted from blood, obtained at approximately week 39, from a patient treated with tofacitinib. The CDR3 bases are TGTGCCAGCAGCTTAGCCGTACAGGGCGGGGGCTACACCTTC. Amino acids: CASSLAVQGGGYTF.